Listed below are T cell receptor beta chains from one sample, sequenced in a study of T cell responses to AZD1222 COVID-19 vaccine. Assay: immunoSEQ multiplex PCR; the TCRdb copy retains only in-frame clones and omits some. The repertoire has about 140,000 clones, about 92% of them found once; the top ten carry 4% to 5.5%. This specimen consisted of peripheral blood, obtained on day 0 of AZD1222 vaccination. Receptors were obtained from an adult in good health. CDR3s include the opening cysteine and the closing phenylalanine or tryptophan. The D gene is left open where the match is weak. Clone size is given for some rows only: seen once, a few or many times, or a class if the clone is expanded.

clone_size: -; d_call: -; v_call: TRBV6-5; cdr3_length: 14; j_call: TRBJ1-1; cdr3_aa: CATSERRGNTEAFF; cdr3_nt: TGTGCCACATCCGAGCGTCGGGGGAACACTGAAGCTTTCTTT
clone_size: -; d_call: TRBD1; v_call: TRBV28; cdr3_length: 12; j_call: TRBJ1-2; cdr3_aa: CASSSGGFGYTF; cdr3_nt: TGTGCCAGCAGCTCAGGGGGGTTCGGCTACACCTTC
clone_size: -; d_call: TRBD2; v_call: TRBV5-4; cdr3_length: 18; j_call: TRBJ2-3; cdr3_aa: CASSLDAGVTLSTDTQYF; cdr3_nt: TGTGCCAGCAGCTTGGATGCGGGAGTTACCCTTAGCACAGATACGCAGTATTTT
clone_size: -; d_call: -; v_call: TRBV3-1/TRBV3-2; cdr3_length: 14; j_call: TRBJ1-6; cdr3_aa: CASSQVTGYSPLHF; cdr3_nt: TGTGCCAGCAGCCAAGTGACAGGCTATTCACCCCTCCACTTT
clone_size: -; d_call: -; v_call: TRBV21-1; cdr3_length: 17; j_call: TRBJ2-1; cdr3_aa: CASSKGLAGGSWNEQFF; cdr3_nt: TGTGCCAGCAGCAAAGGTCTAGCGGGGGGCTCGTGGAATGAGCAGTTCTTC
clone_size: -; d_call: -; v_call: TRBV7-9; cdr3_length: 16; j_call: TRBJ2-5; cdr3_aa: CASSSRAIEYQETQYF; cdr3_nt: TGTGCCAGCAGCTCACGGGCGATTGAGTACCAAGAGACCCAGTACTTC
clone_size: -; d_call: -; v_call: TRBV6-5; cdr3_length: 14; j_call: TRBJ1-4; cdr3_aa: CASSYTEQGEKLFF; cdr3_nt: TGTGCCAGCAGTTACACGGAACAGGGAGAAAAACTGTTTTTT
clone_size: -; d_call: -; v_call: TRBV6-7; cdr3_length: 19; j_call: TRBJ1-3; cdr3_aa: CASSHTGQRLEISGNTIYF; cdr3_nt: TGTGCCAGCAGCCATACTGGACAACGCCTTGAAATCTCTGGAAACACCATATATTTT
clone_size: once; d_call: -; v_call: TRBV6-2/TRBV6-3; cdr3_length: 13; j_call: TRBJ2-5; cdr3_aa: CASSHLYQETQYF; cdr3_nt: TGTGCCAGCAGCCATTTGTACCAAGAGACCCAGTACTTC
clone_size: -; d_call: TRBD1; v_call: TRBV6-5; cdr3_length: 13; j_call: TRBJ1-1; cdr3_aa: CASTGGDSDEAFF; cdr3_nt: TGTGCCAGCACAGGGGGGGATAGCGATGAAGCTTTCTTT
clone_size: -; d_call: -; v_call: TRBV7-8; cdr3_length: 15; j_call: TRBJ2-3; cdr3_aa: CASSVGAFGTDTQYF; cdr3_nt: TGTGCCAGCAGCGTTGGGGCTTTCGGGACAGATACGCAGTATTTT
clone_size: -; d_call: TRBD1; v_call: TRBV9; cdr3_length: 14; j_call: TRBJ1-1; cdr3_aa: CASSEGQMNTEAFF; cdr3_nt: TGTGCCAGCAGCGAGGGACAGATGAACACTGAAGCTTTCTTT
clone_size: -; d_call: -; v_call: TRBV4-1; cdr3_length: 16; j_call: TRBJ1-1; cdr3_aa: CASSQDTGAFNTEAFF; cdr3_nt: TGCGCCAGCAGCCAAGACACCGGGGCTTTTAACACTGAAGCTTTCTTT
clone_size: -; d_call: -; v_call: TRBV6-5; cdr3_length: 12; j_call: TRBJ1-3; cdr3_aa: CASSQDGNTIYF; cdr3_nt: TGTGCCAGCAGCCAAGACGGAAACACCATATATTTT
clone_size: -; d_call: -; v_call: TRBV5-6; cdr3_length: 14; j_call: TRBJ1-2; cdr3_aa: CASSFFLRVGGYTF; cdr3_nt: TGTGCCAGCAGCTTTTTTCTCAGGGTCGGGGGCTACACCTTC
clone_size: -; d_call: -; v_call: TRBV12-5; cdr3_length: 21; j_call: TRBJ2-1; cdr3_aa: CASGLVRQGDLPQSSYNEQFF; cdr3_nt: TGTGCTAGTGGTTTGGTAAGGCAAGGGGACCTACCCCAAAGCTCCTACAATGAGCAGTTCTTC
clone_size: -; d_call: TRBD2; v_call: TRBV7-8; cdr3_length: 14; j_call: TRBJ2-3; cdr3_aa: CASSLAGGADTQYF; cdr3_nt: TGTGCCAGCAGCTTAGCCGGGGGGGCGGATACGCAGTATTTT
clone_size: -; d_call: -; v_call: TRBV12-3/TRBV12-4; cdr3_length: 11; j_call: TRBJ1-3; cdr3_aa: CASITPNTIYF; cdr3_nt: TGTGCCAGCATCACACCAAACACCATATATTTT
clone_size: -; d_call: -; v_call: TRBV4-1; cdr3_length: 14; j_call: TRBJ1-2; cdr3_aa: CASSVSQVNYGYTF; cdr3_nt: TGCGCCAGCAGCGTAAGTCAGGTGAACTATGGCTACACCTTC
clone_size: -; d_call: -; v_call: TRBV19; cdr3_length: 16; j_call: TRBJ1-5; cdr3_aa: CASSISIGRTNQPQHF; cdr3_nt: TGTGCCAGTAGTATAAGTATTGGCAGGACCAATCAGCCCCAGCATTTT
clone_size: -; d_call: -; v_call: TRBV7-9; cdr3_length: 16; j_call: TRBJ1-3; cdr3_aa: CASSSTGLNSGNTIYF; cdr3_nt: TGTGCCAGCAGCTCTACGGGACTGAACTCTGGAAACACCATATATTTT
clone_size: -; d_call: -; v_call: TRBV18; cdr3_length: 15; j_call: TRBJ2-7; cdr3_aa: CASSPGHQTSYEQYF; cdr3_nt: TGTGCCAGCTCACCGGGACATCAGACCTCCTACGAGCAGTACTTC
clone_size: -; d_call: TRBD2; v_call: TRBV5-1; cdr3_length: 16; j_call: TRBJ2-1; cdr3_aa: CASSRSSGIFVDEQFF; cdr3_nt: TGCGCCAGCAGTCGGAGTAGCGGGATTTTTGTCGATGAGCAGTTCTTC
clone_size: -; d_call: TRBD1; v_call: TRBV4-1; cdr3_length: 15; j_call: TRBJ1-4; cdr3_aa: CASSQPGQIGEKLFF; cdr3_nt: TGCGCCAGCAGCCAACCGGGACAGATAGGCGAAAAACTGTTTTTT
clone_size: -; d_call: TRBD2; v_call: TRBV9; cdr3_length: 20; j_call: TRBJ2-3; cdr3_aa: CASSARGGRGGLAGTDTQYF; cdr3_nt: TGTGCCAGCAGCGCGAGAGGAGGTAGGGGGGGACTAGCGGGAACAGATACGCAGTATTTT
clone_size: once; d_call: -; v_call: TRBV6-5; cdr3_length: 15; j_call: TRBJ1-2; cdr3_aa: CASSYVIQGPYGYTF; cdr3_nt: TGTGCCAGCAGTTACGTTATACAGGGCCCCTATGGCTACACCTTC
clone_size: -; d_call: -; v_call: TRBV6-4; cdr3_length: 14; j_call: TRBJ2-3; cdr3_aa: CASSDSGVIDTQYF; cdr3_nt: TGTGCCAGCAGTGACTCAGGGGTAATTGATACGCAGTATTTT
clone_size: -; d_call: TRBD2; v_call: TRBV3-1/TRBV3-2; cdr3_length: 15; j_call: TRBJ2-1; cdr3_aa: CASSQAAGGKNEQFF; cdr3_nt: TGTGCCAGCAGCCAAGCAGCGGGGGGGAAGAATGAGCAGTTCTTC
clone_size: -; d_call: TRBD2; v_call: TRBV6-2/TRBV6-3; cdr3_length: 14; j_call: TRBJ2-5; cdr3_aa: CASSYLSGGETQYF; cdr3_nt: TGTGCCAGCAGTTACCTGAGCGGGGGAGAGACCCAGTACTTC
clone_size: -; d_call: TRBD2; v_call: TRBV3-1/TRBV3-2; cdr3_length: 14; j_call: TRBJ2-7; cdr3_aa: CASSPLGKLAGTYF; cdr3_nt: TGTGCCAGCAGCCCCTTAGGGAAGCTAGCGGGGACGTACTTC
clone_size: -; d_call: -; v_call: TRBV18; cdr3_length: 14; j_call: TRBJ1-5; cdr3_aa: CASSPLWNDQPQHF; cdr3_nt: TGTGCCAGCTCACCCCTTTGGAACGATCAGCCCCAGCATTTT
clone_size: -; d_call: TRBD2; v_call: TRBV4-1; cdr3_length: 15; j_call: TRBJ2-7; cdr3_aa: CASSMAGGRQYEQYF; cdr3_nt: TGCGCCAGCAGCATGGCGGGCGGGAGGCAGTACGAGCAGTACTTC